This TCR beta chain was documented in a study of siplizumab effects on memory and regulatory T cells. General study findings and limits: Naive versus memory phenotype went unassigned for roughly 75-96% of proliferating CD4+ or CD8+ clones. There appeared to be greater diversity in naive T cells than in memory cells, and naive T cells seemed major contributors to the alloresponse. Assignment to unstimulated subsets succeeded for only a minor fraction of the alloreactive clones.

For this clone: Its target is unknown.

The CDR3 is 16 amino acids. Germline CDR1 reads LGHNA; CDR2 reads YNFKEQ. V was pared by 0 bases and J by 5 bases, with 16 bases between. Profiling relied on immunoSEQ multiplex PCR, and the TCRdb table lists in-frame clones only, not all of them. The sample shows approximately 90,000 clones, approximately 95% of them seen only once. The V call is TRBV4-2, the J call TRBJ1-1, with D possibly TRBD1 on 5 matching bases. This clonotype originated in a human donor in good health. The source material was non-Treg CD4+ T cells sorted from blood. CDR3 sequence: CASSQDVPGRGTEAFF. The CDR3, as DNA: TGTGCCAGCAGCCAAGATGTTCCAGGGAGAGGGACTGAAGCTTTCTTT.